This T cell receptor (beta chain) was recovered during a study of early T cells in non-severe SARS-CoV-2 infection. Study outcomes and limitations: Reliance on VDJdb matching favored anti-spike CD8 responses; private and CD4 specificities were missed.

Unique molecular identifiers were attached to individual cDNA molecules. TCRdb analysed the 5' RACE reads with MiXCR anew, one entry per CDR3 protein. The table includes tens of thousands of distinct CDR3 sequences, around 15% detected once. The CDR3 extends over 15 amino acids. The ends lost 7 bases at V and 3 bases at J; junction bases unmatched: 7. Germline V gene sequence: CDR1 MNHEY, CDR2 SVGAGI. This clonotype was observed at least ten times. Its antigen is not known. The J gene is TRBJ2-2, the V gene TRBV6-5, with 8 bases that match TRBD2. This clonotype originated in an adult who was a healthcare worker with PCR-confirmed SARS-CoV-2 infection or an uninfected control (not recorded which). Sequencing input: whole blood. Here the CDR3 reads CASISGGPDTGELFF. The CDR3 DNA is TGTGCCAGCATATCGGGGGGGCCGGACACCGGGGAGCTGTTTTTT.